This note documents a single TCR beta chain sequence. Ranging in age from roughly 6 to 100, the donors were healthy Caucasian individuals from Russia. Per sample, extraction of total RNA gave at least 5.5 micrograms in every case. This CDR3 contains 17 residues. Germline loops: CDR1 LNHDA, CDR2 SQIVND (reference sequence). V was pared by 3 bases and J by 3 bases, with 4 bases of the junction left unmatched. Primed by a sample-barcoded 5' primer and a J-beta primer mix, a second PCR proceeded for about 6 to 12 cycles. Any given sample supplied a minimum of 2.5 million CDR3-containing paired-end reads. TCRdb processed the 5' RACE reads anew with MiXCR; each CDR3 protein has one entry. This table holds fewer than 2,000,000 distinct CDR3 sequences, about 32% found once. These data come from a study of blood T cells in healthy people across ages. Across the whole study: About one barcoded beta molecule per two T cells was the capture yield of template switching.

The origin of this receptor is a woman between 25 and 40 years old in good health. This rearrangement joins TRBV19 to TRBJ2-6; 11 bases match TRBD2. The source material was blood. The CDR3 coding sequence is TGTGCCAGTAGTATTCTAGCGGGAGGAGTTGGGGCCAACGTCCTGACTTTC. This gives the protein CASSILAGGVGANVLTF.